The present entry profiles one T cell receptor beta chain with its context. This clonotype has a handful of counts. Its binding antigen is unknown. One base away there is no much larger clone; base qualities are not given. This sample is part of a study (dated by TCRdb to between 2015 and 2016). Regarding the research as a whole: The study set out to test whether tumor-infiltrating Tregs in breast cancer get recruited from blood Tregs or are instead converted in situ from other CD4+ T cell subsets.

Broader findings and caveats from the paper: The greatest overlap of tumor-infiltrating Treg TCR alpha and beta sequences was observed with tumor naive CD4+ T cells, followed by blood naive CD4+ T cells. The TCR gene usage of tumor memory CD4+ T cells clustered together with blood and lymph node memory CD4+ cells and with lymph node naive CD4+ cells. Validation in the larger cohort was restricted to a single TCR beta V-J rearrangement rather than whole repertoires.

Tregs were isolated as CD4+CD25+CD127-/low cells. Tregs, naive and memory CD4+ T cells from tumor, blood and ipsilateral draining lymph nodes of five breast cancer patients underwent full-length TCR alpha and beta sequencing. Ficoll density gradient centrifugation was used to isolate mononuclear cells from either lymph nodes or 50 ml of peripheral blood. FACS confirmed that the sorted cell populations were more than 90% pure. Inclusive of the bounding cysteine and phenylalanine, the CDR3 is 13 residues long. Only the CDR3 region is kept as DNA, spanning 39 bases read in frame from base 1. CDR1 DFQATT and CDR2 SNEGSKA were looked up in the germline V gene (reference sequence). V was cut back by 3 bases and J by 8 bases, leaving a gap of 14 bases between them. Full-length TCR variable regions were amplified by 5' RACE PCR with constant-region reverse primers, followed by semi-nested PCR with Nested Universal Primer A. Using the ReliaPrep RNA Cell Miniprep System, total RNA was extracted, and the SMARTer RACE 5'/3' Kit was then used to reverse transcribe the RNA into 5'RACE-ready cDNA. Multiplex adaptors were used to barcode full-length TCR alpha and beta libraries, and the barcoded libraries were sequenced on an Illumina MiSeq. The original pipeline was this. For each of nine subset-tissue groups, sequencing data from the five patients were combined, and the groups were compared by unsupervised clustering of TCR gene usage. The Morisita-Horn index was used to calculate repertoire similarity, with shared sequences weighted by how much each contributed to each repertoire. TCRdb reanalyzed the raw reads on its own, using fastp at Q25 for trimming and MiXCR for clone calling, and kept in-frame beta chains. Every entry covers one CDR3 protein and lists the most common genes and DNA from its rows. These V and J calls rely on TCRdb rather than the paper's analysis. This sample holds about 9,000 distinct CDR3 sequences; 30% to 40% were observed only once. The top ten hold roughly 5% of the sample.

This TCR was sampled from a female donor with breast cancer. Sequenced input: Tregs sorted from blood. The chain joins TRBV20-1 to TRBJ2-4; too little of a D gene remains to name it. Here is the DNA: TGCAGTGCTAGTGATGGCAGGCTGGACATTCAGTACTTC. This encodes CSASDGRLDIQYF.